This T cell receptor (beta chain) was sequenced for a study of OX40 agonist ivuxolimab in advanced cancers. Turning to the study itself: Past anti-PD-1, anti-PD-L1 or anti-CTLA-4 therapy was accepted, and roughly 38% had received some.

Study outcomes and limitations: Clonal expansion in partial responders at 0.1-3.0 mg/kg ranked among the lowest.

The assay was immunoSEQ multiplex PCR, and TCRdb's table has in-frame clones only and misses some. The sample records 60,000 to 70,000 clones, roughly 87% being singletons. This CDR3 has 16 amino acids. CDR1 and CDR2 (germline): SGHRS, YFSETQ. The V and J ends lost 1 base and 2 bases respectively, with 12 bases between them. Within the sample, this clone is medium-sized. The antigen remains unidentified. This material consisted of CD4+ or CD8+ T cells sorted from blood, taken in a trial of the OX40 agonist ivuxolimab. The V gene is TRBV5-1, the J gene TRBJ2-2, with D hard to call. This receptor was taken from an adult with an advanced solid tumor such as melanoma, head and neck, liver or kidney cancer. The CDR3 sequence is CASSLSLGPNTGELFF. As DNA, the CDR3 is TGCGCCAGCAGCTTGTCGTTGGGCCCTAACACCGGGGAGCTGTTTTTT.